This TCR beta chain stems from a study of T cell responses to AZD1222 COVID-19 vaccine. Overall study results and limits: Reports indicate that nearly half of spike-specific TCRs are directed at unmutated variant regions. Repertoire sampling was restricted to post-peak T cell response timepoints.

Concerning this clone itself: Its antigen is unidentified.

Sequenced by immunoSEQ multiplex PCR; TCRdb stores in-frame clones only, minus some. The table lists 100,000 to 150,000 clones, 75% to 95% of them singletons. V lost 8 bases and J lost 0, with 10 bases in between. This CDR3 comprises 13 residues. CDR1 and CDR2 (germline): LNHNV, YYDKDF (reference sequence). Material: peripheral blood, obtained on day 0 of AZD1222 vaccination. This clonotype originated in an adult in good health. J is TRBJ1-1 and V is TRBV15; D ambiguous. The CDR3 region is CATQEGMNTEAFF. CDR3 DNA: TGTGCCACCCAAGAGGGCATGAACACTGAAGCTTTCTTT.